This entry lists 15 T cell receptor beta chains sequenced from one sample in a study of identical twins. MiXCR was run by TCRdb on the 5' RACE reads, yielding one entry per CDR3 protein. The repertoire includes 690,000 or so distinct CDR3 sequences, 6.1% of them detected once, and around 1.7% sits in the top ten. The specimen sequenced was naive T cells sorted from blood. Receptors were obtained from a man aged 18 to 35 in good health.

This clonotype has a count of ten or more. The chain uses TRBV4-1 and TRBJ2-3; the D is unclear. The CDR3 length is 12 residues. With 3 bases removed from V and 8 bases from J, the gap between germline ends came to 9 bases. Germline V gene lookup returns CDR1 MGHRA and CDR2 YSYEKL. For the CDR3, the DNA is TGCGCCAGCAGCCACTTCAGCCTTACGCAGTATTTT. It codes for CASSHFSLTQYF.

This clonotype was seen ten or more times. This chain joins TRBV29-1 and TRBJ2-3, with 9 bases matching TRBD2. V was pared by 7 bases and J by 5 bases, with 10 bases of the junction left unmatched. The CDR3 has 14 residues. In germline, CDR1 is SQVTM, CDR2 ANQGSEA. The CDR3 nucleotides read TGCAGCGGTAGCGGGAGAGGACAAAAAGATACGCAGTATTTT. Translation gives CSGSGRGQKDTQYF.

This chain joins TRBV27 and TRBJ1-5; TRBD1 might be the D (6 bases). From germline, CDR1 is MNHEY and CDR2 SMNVEV (reference sequence). The length of the CDR3 is 16 residues. V lost 5 bases and J 4 bases, leaving 18 bases between the germline ends. CDR3 coding DNA: TGTGCCAGCAGTCCTTTTGCCGGGGGCGGTAATCAGCCCCAGCATTTT. It specifies CASSPFAGGGNQPQHF.

V and J are TRBV4-1 and TRBJ2-7, with D possibly being TRBD1 (7 bases). Germline V gene sequence: CDR1 MGHRA, CDR2 YSYEKL. V lost 0 bases and J lost 3, with 12 bases in between. The CDR3 has 15 amino acids. The CDR3 is CASSQDRGDFYEQYV. In nucleotides, the CDR3 is TGCGCCAGCAGCCAAGACAGGGGGGACTTCTACGAGCAGTACGTC.

The sample holds many counts of this clonotype. This chain connects TRBV10-3 to TRBJ2-7, with 9 positions matching TRBD2. V lost 9 bases, J lost 0 bases, and 3 bases stayed unmatched. The CDR3 runs 13 residues. Per the germline V gene, CDR1 is ENHRY and CDR2 is SYGVKD. The CDR3 loop reads CAISGGSSYEQYV. CDR3 coding DNA: TGTGCCATTAGCGGGGGAAGCTCCTACGAGCAGTACGTC.

This chain connects TRBV3-1 to TRBJ2-5; TRBD1 agrees at 7 bases. This CDR3 is built from 13 residues. V shed 8 bases, J shed 5 bases, and the junction held 8 bases outside the gene matches. Germline V gives CDR1 LGHDT, CDR2 YNNKEL (reference sequence). CDR3 in amino acids: CASGNTGVETQYF. The CDR3, as DNA: TGTGCCAGCGGGAACACAGGGGTGGAGACCCAGTACTTC.

This clonotype was observed at least ten times. The chain has TRBV24-1 and TRBJ2-7; tentative D call: TRBD1 (6 bases). Germline CDR1 is KGHDR and CDR2 is SFDVKD. The CDR3 runs 16 residues. The germline V and J ends were trimmed by 3 bases and 0 bases, with 14 bases remaining between them. The CDR3 sequence is CATSDLDRPLSYEQYV. In nucleotides, the CDR3 is TGTGCCACCAGTGATCTAGACAGGCCCCTCTCCTACGAGCAGTACGTC.

In this sample, this clonotype turned up many times. The V call is TRBV29-1, the J call TRBJ1-1; D is unresolved. Germline-derived CDR1 and CDR2 are SQVTM and ANQGSEA. V lost 6 bases and J 1 base, leaving 9 bases between the germline ends. The CDR3 loop spans 12 amino acids. Here the CDR3 reads CSVGPQNTEAFF. In nucleotides, the CDR3 is TGCAGCGTAGGACCGCAGAACACTGAAGCTTTCTTT.

This clonotype was counted many times. This chain uses TRBV5-1 with TRBJ2-2; D is uncertain. The CDR3 has 16 residues. From germline, CDR1 is SGHRS and CDR2 YFSETQ. V shed 1 base and J shed 1 base, with 11 bases lying between them. The CDR3 DNA sequence: TGCGCCAGCAGCTTGAATCAGGCCAGGAACACCGGGGAGCTGTTTTTT. It translates to CASSLNQARNTGELFF.

CDR3 sequence reads: CASSRYESYNEQFF. In DNA form, the CDR3 reads TGTGCCAGCAGCCGCTACGAGTCCTACAATGAGCAGTTCTTC. The chain couples TRBV7-6 to TRBJ2-1; D gene uncertain. The CDR3 is 14 amino acids. The germline V gene encodes CDR1 SGHVS and CDR2 FNYEAQ. Deletions cut 5 bases from V and 1 base from J, with 9 bases between.

The chain combines TRBV4-3 with TRBJ1-5; D remains ambiguous. Germline V gene sequence: CDR1 LGHNA, CDR2 YSLEER. The CDR3 sequence is 15 residues long. The V end lost 0 bases, the J end lost 1 base, and 7 bases lay between the germline ends. CDR3: CASSQDAESNQPQHF. CDR3 DNA sequence: TGCGCCAGCAGCCAAGATGCGGAGAGCAATCAGCCCCAGCATTTT.

The V and J genes are TRBV7-3 and TRBJ2-3, with D uncertain. The V gene's germline CDR1 is SGHTA and CDR2 FQGTGA. The CDR3 extends over 13 amino acids. V lost 5 bases and J lost 0, with 6 bases in between. The CDR3, as DNA: TGTGCCAGCAGCACTGCTAGCACAGATACGCAGTATTTT. Translation gives CASSTASTDTQYF.

This clonotype was recorded at least ten times. The V and J genes are TRBV12-3 or TRBV12-4 and TRBJ1-5, with a weak D call TRBD1 (5 bases). Deletions cut 1 base from V and 7 bases from J, with 8 bases between. The CDR3 consists of 13 residues. The CDR3 DNA reads TGTGCCAGCAGTTTAGATGGGGGGCAGCCCCAGCATTTT. Its protein is CASSLDGGQPQHF.

Ten or more counts support this clonotype. This chain links TRBV6-4 with TRBJ2-1, with TRBD2 identical over 10 bases. J lost 3 bases, V lost 0 bases, and 5 bases had no gene match. Per germline, CDR1 MRHNA and CDR2 SNTAGT. The CDR3 is made up of 17 amino acids. The CDR3 reads CASSDSPSGSLYNEQFF. In nucleotides, the CDR3 is TGTGCCAGCAGTGACTCGCCTAGCGGGAGCCTCTACAATGAGCAGTTCTTC.

This clonotype was observed a handful of times. This chain joins TRBV20-1 and TRBJ2-1; TRBD2 matches 12 bases. The junction had 2 bases not matched to a gene; V was cut back by 4 bases and J by 1 base. This CDR3 is built from 15 residues. The germline V gene encodes CDR1 DFQATT and CDR2 SNEGSKA (reference sequence). This chain's CDR3 is CSATGLAGSYNEQFF. Written as DNA, the CDR3 is TGCAGTGCTACCGGACTAGCGGGATCCTACAATGAGCAGTTCTTC.